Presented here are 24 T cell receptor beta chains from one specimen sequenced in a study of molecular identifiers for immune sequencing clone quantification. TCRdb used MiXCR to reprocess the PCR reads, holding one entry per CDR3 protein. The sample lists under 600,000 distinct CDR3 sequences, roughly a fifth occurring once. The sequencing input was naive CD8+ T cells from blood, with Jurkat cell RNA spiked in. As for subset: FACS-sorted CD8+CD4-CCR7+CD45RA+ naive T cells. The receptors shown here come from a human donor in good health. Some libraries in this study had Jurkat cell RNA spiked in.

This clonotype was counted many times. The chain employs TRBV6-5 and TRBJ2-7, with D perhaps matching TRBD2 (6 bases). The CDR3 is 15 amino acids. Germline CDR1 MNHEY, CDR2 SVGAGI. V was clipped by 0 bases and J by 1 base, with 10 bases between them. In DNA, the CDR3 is TGTGCCAGCAGTTACTCATCTGGGGGGTCCTACGAGCAGTACTTC. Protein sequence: CASSYSSGGSYEQYF.

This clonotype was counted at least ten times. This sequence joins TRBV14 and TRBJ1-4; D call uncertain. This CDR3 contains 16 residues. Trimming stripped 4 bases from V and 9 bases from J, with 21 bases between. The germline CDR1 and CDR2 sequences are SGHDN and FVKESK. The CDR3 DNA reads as TGTGCCAGCAGCCCTCCTTTCATGGTAGTCGCGAAAAAACTGTTTTTT. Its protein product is CASSPPFMVVAKKLFF.

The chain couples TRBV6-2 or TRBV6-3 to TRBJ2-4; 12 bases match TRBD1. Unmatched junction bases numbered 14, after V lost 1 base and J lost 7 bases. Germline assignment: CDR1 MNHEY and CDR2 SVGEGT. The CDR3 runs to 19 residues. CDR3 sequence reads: CASSYWASGTGGAGNIQYF. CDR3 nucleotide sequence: TGTGCCAGCAGTTACTGGGCGTCCGGGACAGGGGGCGCCGGGAACATTCAGTACTTC.

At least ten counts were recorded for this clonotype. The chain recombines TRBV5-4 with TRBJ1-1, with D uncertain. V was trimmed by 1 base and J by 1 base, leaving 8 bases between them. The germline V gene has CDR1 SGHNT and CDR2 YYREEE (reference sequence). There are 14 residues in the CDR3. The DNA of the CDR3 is TGTGCCAGCAGCTTGTTCACGCAGAACACTGAAGCTTTCTTT. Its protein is CASSLFTQNTEAFF.

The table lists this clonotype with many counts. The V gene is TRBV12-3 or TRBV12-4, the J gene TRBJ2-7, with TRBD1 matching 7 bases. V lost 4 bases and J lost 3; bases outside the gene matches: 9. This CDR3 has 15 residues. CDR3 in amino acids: CASSYGTEEIYEQYF. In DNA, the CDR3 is TGTGCCAGCAGTTACGGGACAGAGGAAATCTACGAGCAGTACTTC.

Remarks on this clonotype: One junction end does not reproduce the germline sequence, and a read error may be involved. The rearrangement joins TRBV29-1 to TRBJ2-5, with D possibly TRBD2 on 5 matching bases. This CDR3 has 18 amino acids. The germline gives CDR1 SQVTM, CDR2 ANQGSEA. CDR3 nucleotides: TGCAGCGTTGAATTTAGTAGCGCGCCCAACACCGGTCAAGAGTCCCAGTACTTC. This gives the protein CSVEFSSAPNTGQESQYF. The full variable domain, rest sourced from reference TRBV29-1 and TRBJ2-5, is SAVISQKPSRDICQRGTSLTIQCQVDSQVTMMFWYRQQPGQSLTLIATANQGSEATYESGFVIDKFPISRPNLTFSTLTVSNMSPEDSSIYLCSVEFSSAPNTGQESQYFGPGTRLLVL.

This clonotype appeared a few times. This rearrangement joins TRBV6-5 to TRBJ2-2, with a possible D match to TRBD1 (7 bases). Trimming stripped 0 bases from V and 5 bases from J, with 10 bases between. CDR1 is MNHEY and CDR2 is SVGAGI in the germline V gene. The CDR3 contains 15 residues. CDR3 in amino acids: CASSYSEGATGELFF. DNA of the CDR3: TGTGCCAGCAGTTACTCGGAGGGGGCAACCGGGGAGCTGTTTTTT.

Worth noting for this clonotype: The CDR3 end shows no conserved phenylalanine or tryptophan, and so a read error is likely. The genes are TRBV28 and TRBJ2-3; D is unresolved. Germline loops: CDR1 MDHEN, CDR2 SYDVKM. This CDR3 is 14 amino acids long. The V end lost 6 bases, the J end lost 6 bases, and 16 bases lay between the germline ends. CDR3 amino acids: CASRRGRDTDTQYL. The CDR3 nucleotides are TGTGCCAGCAGAAGAGGACGAGACACTGATACGCAGTATCTT.

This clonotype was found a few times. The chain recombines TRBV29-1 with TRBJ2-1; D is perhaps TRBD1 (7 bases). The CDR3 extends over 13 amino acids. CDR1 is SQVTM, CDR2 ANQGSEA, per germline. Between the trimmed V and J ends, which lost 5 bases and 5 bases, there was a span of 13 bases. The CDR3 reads CSVSGGNNNEQFF. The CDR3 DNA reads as TGCAGCGTTTCAGGGGGGAATAACAATGAGCAGTTCTTC.

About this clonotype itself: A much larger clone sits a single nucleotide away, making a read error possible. CDR3 amino acids: CASISGSQQETQYF. The CDR3 DNA sequence: TGTGCCAGCATTAGCGGGAGCCAACAAGAGACCCAGTACTTC. The chain is built from TRBV6-2 or TRBV6-3 and TRBJ2-5; TRBD2 agrees at 9 bases. The CDR3 is 14 amino acids. The V segment lost 7 bases and the J segment 2 bases; nucleotides outside the gene matches: 5. Germline-derived CDR1 and CDR2 are MNHEY and SVGEGT.

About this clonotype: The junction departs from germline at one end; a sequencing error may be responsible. The CDR3: CSARDTGVSCEQYF. Written as DNA, the CDR3 is TGCAGTGCTAGAGATACGGGGGTATCCTGCGAGCAGTACTTC. The V call is TRBV20-1, the J call TRBJ2-7; D is possibly TRBD2 (6 bases). The CDR3 has 14 residues. CDR1 and CDR2 (germline): DFQATT, SNEGSKA (reference sequence).

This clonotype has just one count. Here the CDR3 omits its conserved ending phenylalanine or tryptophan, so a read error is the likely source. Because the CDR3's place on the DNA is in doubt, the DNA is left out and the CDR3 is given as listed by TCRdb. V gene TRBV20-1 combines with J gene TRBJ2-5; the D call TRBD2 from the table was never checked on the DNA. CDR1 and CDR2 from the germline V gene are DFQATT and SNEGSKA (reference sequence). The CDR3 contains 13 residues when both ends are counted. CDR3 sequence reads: CSARVARQETQCS.

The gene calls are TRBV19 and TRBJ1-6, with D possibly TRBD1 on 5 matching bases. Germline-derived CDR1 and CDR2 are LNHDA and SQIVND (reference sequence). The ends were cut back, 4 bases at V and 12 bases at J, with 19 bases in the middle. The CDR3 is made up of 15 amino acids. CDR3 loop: CASSTGLGPYGPLHF. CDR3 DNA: TGTGCCAGTAGTACGGGGCTGGGACCCTATGGACCCCTCCACTTT.

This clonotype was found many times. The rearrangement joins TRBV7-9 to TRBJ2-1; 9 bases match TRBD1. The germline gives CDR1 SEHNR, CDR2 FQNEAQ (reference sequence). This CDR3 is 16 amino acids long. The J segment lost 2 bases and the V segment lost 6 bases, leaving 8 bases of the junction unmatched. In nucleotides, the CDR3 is TGTGCCAGCAGTCAAGTAGGGACAGGGACCTACAATGAGCAGTTCTTC. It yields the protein CASSQVGTGTYNEQFF.

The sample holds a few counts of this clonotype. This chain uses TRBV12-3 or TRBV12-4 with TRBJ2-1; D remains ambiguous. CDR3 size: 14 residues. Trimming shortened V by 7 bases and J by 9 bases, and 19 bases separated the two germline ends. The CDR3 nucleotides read TGTGCCAGCACCAATTCGGGTCCTCGTACTGAGCAGTTCTTC. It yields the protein CASTNSGPRTEQFF.

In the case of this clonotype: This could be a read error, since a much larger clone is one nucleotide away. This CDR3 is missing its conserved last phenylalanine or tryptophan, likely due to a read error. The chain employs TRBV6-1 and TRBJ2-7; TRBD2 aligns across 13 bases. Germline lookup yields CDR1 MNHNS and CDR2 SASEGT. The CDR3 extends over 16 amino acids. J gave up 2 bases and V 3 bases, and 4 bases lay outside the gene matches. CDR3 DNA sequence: TGTGCCAGCAGTGAGGCGGGACTAGCGGGACCCTACGAGCAGTACTCC. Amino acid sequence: CASSEAGLAGPYEQYS.

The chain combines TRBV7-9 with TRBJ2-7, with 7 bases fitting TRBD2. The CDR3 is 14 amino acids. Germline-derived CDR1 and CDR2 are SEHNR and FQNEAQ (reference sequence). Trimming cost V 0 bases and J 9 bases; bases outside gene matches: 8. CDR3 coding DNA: TGTGCCAGCAGCTTAGCGGGAGGGCCCCACGTGCAGTACTTC. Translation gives CASSLAGGPHVQYF.

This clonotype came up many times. The CDR3 region has the DNA TGCAGCGTTGGAGGCAGGAACGGGGAGCTGTTTTTT. Its translation is CSVGGRNGELFF. The chain combines TRBV29-1 with TRBJ2-2, with D unresolved. The CDR3 is 12 residues long. The V end was cut by 4 bases, the J end by 7 bases, with 10 bases between. CDR1 and CDR2 (germline): SQVTM, ANQGSEA.

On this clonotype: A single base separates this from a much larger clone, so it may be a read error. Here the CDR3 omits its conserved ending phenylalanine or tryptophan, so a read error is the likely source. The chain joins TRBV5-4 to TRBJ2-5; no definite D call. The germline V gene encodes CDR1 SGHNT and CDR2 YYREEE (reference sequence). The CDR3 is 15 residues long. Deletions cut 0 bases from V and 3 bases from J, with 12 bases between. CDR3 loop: CASSLGAVLKETQYL. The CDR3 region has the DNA TGTGCCAGCAGCTTGGGGGCCGTGCTCAAAGAGACCCAGTACCTC.

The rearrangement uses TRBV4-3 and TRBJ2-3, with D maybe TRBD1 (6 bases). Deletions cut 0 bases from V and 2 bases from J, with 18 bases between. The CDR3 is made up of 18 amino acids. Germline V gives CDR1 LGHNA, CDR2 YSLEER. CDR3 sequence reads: CASSQETRGQRDTDTQYF. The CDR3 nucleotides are TGCGCCAGCAGCCAAGAGACTCGCGGACAGAGAGACACAGATACGCAGTATTTT.

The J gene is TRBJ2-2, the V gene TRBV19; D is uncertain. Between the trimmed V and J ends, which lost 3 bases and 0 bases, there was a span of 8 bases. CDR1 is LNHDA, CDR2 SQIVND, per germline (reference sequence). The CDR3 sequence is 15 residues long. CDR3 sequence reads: CASSIPGANTGELFF. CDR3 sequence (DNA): TGTGCCAGTAGTATTCCCGGCGCGAACACCGGGGAGCTGTTTTTT.

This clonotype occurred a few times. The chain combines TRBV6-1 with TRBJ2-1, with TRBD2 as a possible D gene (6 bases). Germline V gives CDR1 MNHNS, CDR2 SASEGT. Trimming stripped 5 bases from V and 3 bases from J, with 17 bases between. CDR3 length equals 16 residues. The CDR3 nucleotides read TGTGCCAGCAGTCCACAAGGAGTGGACTACTACAATGAGCAGTTCTTC. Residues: CASSPQGVDYYNEQFF.

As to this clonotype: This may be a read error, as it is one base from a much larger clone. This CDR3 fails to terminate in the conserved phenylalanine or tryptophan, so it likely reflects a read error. CDR3 nucleotide sequence: TGTGCCAACACACAGGGGCCGAACACTGAAGCTTTCCTT. Its translation is CANTQGPNTEAFL. The V and J genes are TRBV6-1 and TRBJ1-1, with 7 bases identical to TRBD1. The CDR3 contains 13 residues. V was clipped by 10 bases and J by 1 base; unmatched bases: 6. Germline V gene sequence: CDR1 MNHNS, CDR2 SASEGT.

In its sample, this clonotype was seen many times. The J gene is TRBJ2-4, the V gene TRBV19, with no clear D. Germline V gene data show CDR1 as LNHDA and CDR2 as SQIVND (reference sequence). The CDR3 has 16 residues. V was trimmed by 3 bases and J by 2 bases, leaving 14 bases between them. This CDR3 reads CASSMGVAAPKNIQYF. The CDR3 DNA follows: TGTGCCAGTAGTATGGGCGTCGCCGCCCCCAAAAACATTCAGTACTTC.